This T cell receptor (beta chain) emerged from a study of identical twins. This clonotype was seen many times. TCRdb processed the 5' RACE reads anew with MiXCR; each CDR3 protein has one entry. The profile covers 220,000 or so distinct CDR3 sequences, with 5.5% to 7% appearing a single time and approximately 3.7% taken by the ten largest. The same sample was also used in a study of yellow fever vaccine responses in identical twins.

This clonotype was obtained from a woman between 18 and 30 years old in good health. The sample was memory (CD45RO+) T cells sorted from blood.

CDR3 nucleotides: TGTGCCAGCAGCGTCGGGACCACCGGGGAGCTGTTTTTT. Amino acids: CASSVGTTGELFF. V is TRBV7-9 and J is TRBJ2-2; D possibly uses TRBD1 or TRBD2 (5 bases each). The V end was cut by 5 bases, the J end by 4 bases, with 8 bases between. CDR3 length: 13 residues. From germline, CDR1 is SEHNR and CDR2 FQNEAQ (reference sequence).